These T cell receptor beta chains were read from a single sample in a study of blood T cell repertoires in COVID-19. Only in-frame clones appear in the TCRdb table, and some are missing; sequencing was by immunoSEQ multiplex PCR. This table holds tens of thousands of clones, 80% to 85% found once. The sequenced sample consisted of peripheral blood. The receptors derive from a human donor in a cohort sampled during active COVID-19. Each CDR3 is given with its conserved first and last residue. Each record gives: CDR3 DNA, CDR3 protein, D gene, J gene, V gene, clone size. D genes are given only for firm matches. Not all rows give a size; the values are once, few, many and, for expanded clones, a class.

TGTGCCAGCAGCCTACGGACAGCTACCTCTGGAAACACCATATATTTT,CASSLRTATSGNTIYF,-,TRBJ1-3,TRBV7-2,-
TGTGCCAGCAGCTGGCAGGGCTGGTCTGGGGCCAACGTCCTGACTTTC,CASSWQGWSGANVLTF,-,TRBJ2-6,TRBV7-8,-
TGTGCCAGCAGCCCAACTAGAGGCGAGCAGTACTTC,CASSPTRGEQYF,-,TRBJ2-7,TRBV5-4,-
TGTGCCAGCAGCCAAGCTCTTCCCGGGACTTGGTCCTACGAGCAGTACTTC,CASSQALPGTWSYEQYF,-,TRBJ2-7,TRBV3-1/TRBV3-2,-
TGTGCCAGCAGTATGGACAGTTCTGGCTACACCTTC,CASSMDSSGYTF,-,TRBJ1-2,TRBV12-3/TRBV12-4,-
TGTGCCAGCAGCTTGATCCAGACAAGCTCCTACGAGCAGTACTTC,CASSLIQTSSYEQYF,-,TRBJ2-7,TRBV6-2/TRBV6-3,-
TGTGCCAGCAGCTTAGTCGACAGGGCATCGTCACCCCTCCACTTT,CASSLVDRASSPLHF,TRBD1,TRBJ1-6,TRBV7-9,-
TGTGCCAGCAGGGGGCAGACGAGAGGTCGCAATGAGCAGTTCTTC,CASRGQTRGRNEQFF,-,TRBJ2-1,TRBV11-3,-
TGTGCCACCAGTTTAGGTCGGGGAAATGGGGCCAACGTCCTGACTTTC,CATSLGRGNGANVLTF,-,TRBJ2-6,TRBV24-1,-
TGTGCCAGCAGCTTAGCGCCCGGACTAGCGGACTACAATGAGCAGTTCTTC,CASSLAPGLADYNEQFF,TRBD2,TRBJ2-1,TRBV7-6,-
TGTGCCAGCAGTTTATGGGCGGCAGGGCGGGGTTGGGGCACTGAAGCTTTCTTT,CASSLWAAGRGWGTEAFF,-,TRBJ1-1,TRBV28,-
TGCGCCAGCAGCCAAGATAAAGCGTTCTCCTACGAGCAGTACTTC,CASSQDKAFSYEQYF,-,TRBJ2-7,TRBV4-1,-
TGTGCCAGCAGTGAAGGACAGGGCGCCTATGGCTACACCTTC,CASSEGQGAYGYTF,TRBD1,TRBJ1-2,TRBV2,-
TGTGCCAGCAGCTGGGGCAGTCAAGAGACCCAGTACTTC,CASSWGSQETQYF,-,TRBJ2-5,TRBV5-6,once
TGTGCCACCAGTGGGCCACGACAGGGGACCGGGGAGCTGTTTTTT,CATSGPRQGTGELFF,TRBD1,TRBJ2-2,TRBV24-1,-
TGTGCCAGCAGCCAAGATACGTGGGAGAATCAGCCCCAGCATTTT,CASSQDTWENQPQHF,-,TRBJ1-5,TRBV4-2,-
TGTGCCACCAGTCCCAATTACAGGGAAAGCTCCTACAATGAGCAGTTCTTC,CATSPNYRESSYNEQFF,-,TRBJ2-1,TRBV24-1,-
TGCGCCAGCAGCGCTGGACAGCAAGCAACTAATGAAAAACTGTTTTTT,CASSAGQQATNEKLFF,-,TRBJ1-4,TRBV5-1,-
TGCGCCAGCAGCCAAGAGGGGGGAGCGGGGGGAAACACCGGGGAGCTGTTTTTT,CASSQEGGAGGNTGELFF,TRBD2,TRBJ2-2,TRBV4-1,-
TGTGCCAGCAGTTCTCCAGGGGGCTGGACTGAAGCTTTCTTT,CASSSPGGWTEAFF,TRBD1,TRBJ1-1,TRBV6-2/TRBV6-3,-
TGTGCCAGCTCACCACCGACGGGGAACACTGAAGCTTTCTTT,CASSPPTGNTEAFF,-,TRBJ1-1,TRBV18,-
TGTGCCTGGAGGGGACTAGCGGGGCTAGGCAGCACAGATACGCAGTATTTT,CAWRGLAGLGSTDTQYF,TRBD2,TRBJ2-3,TRBV30,-
TGTGCCAGTATGGGGACACCCTCCTACGAGCAGTACTTC,CASMGTPSYEQYF,-,TRBJ2-7,TRBV19,-
TGTGCCAGCAGCCCATTGAGCGGGGGGGGAGCCAAAAACATTCAGTACTTC,CASSPLSGGGAKNIQYF,TRBD2,TRBJ2-4,TRBV7-2,few
TGTGCCAGCAGCGCCGTCGGGGTTGAAAAACTGTTTTTT,CASSAVGVEKLFF,-,TRBJ1-4,TRBV9,-